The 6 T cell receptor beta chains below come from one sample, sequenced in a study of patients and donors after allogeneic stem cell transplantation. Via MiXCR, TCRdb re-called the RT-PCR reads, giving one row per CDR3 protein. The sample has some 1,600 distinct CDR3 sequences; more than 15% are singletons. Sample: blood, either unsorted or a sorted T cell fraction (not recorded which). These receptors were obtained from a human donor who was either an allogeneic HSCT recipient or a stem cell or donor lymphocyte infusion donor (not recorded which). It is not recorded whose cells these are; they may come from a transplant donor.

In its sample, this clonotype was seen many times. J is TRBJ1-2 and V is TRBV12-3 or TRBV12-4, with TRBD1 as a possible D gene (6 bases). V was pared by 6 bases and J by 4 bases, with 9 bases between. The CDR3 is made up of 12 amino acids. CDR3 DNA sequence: TGTGCCAGCAGCCGGGACATCTATGGCTACACCTTC. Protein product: CASSRDIYGYTF.

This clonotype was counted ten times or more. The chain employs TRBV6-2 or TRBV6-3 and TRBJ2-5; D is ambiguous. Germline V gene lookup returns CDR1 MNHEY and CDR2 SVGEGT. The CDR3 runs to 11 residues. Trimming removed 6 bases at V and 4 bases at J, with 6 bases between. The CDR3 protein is CASSARETQYF. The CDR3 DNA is TGTGCCAGCAGCGCGAGAGAGACCCAGTACTTC.

The CDR3 region is CASNLSGRAWEQYF. The CDR3 DNA reads as TGTGCCAGCAACCTTAGCGGGAGGGCCTGGGAGCAGTACTTC. This chain uses TRBV12-3 or TRBV12-4 with TRBJ2-7, with 11 bases identical to TRBD2. The CDR3 is made up of 14 amino acids. V was clipped by 7 bases and J by 7 bases; unmatched bases: 9.

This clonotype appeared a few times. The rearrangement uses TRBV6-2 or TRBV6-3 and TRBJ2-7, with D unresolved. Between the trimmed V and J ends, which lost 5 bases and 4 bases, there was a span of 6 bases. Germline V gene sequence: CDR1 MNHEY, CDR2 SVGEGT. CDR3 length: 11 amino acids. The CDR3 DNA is TGTGCCAGCAGTACTTTATACGAGCAGTACTTC. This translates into CASSTLYEQYF.

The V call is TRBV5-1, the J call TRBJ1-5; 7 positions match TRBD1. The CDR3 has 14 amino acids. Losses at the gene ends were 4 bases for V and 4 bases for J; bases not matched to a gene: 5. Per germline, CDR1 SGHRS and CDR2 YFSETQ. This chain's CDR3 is CASSPDRENQPQHF. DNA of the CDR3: TGCGCCAGCAGCCCTGACAGGGAGAATCAGCCCCAGCATTTT. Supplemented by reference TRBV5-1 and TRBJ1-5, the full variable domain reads KAGVTQTPRYLIKTRGQQVTLSCSPISGHRSVSWYQQTPGQGLQFLFEYFSETQRNKGNFPGRFSGRQFSNSRSEMNVSTLELGDSALYLCASSPDRENQPQHFGDGTRLSIL.

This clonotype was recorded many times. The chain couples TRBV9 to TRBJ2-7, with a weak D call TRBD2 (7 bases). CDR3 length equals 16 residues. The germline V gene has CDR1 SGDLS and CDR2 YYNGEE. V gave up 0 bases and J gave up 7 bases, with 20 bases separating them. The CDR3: CASSVDATGGLIEQYF. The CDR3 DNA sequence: TGTGCCAGCAGCGTAGACGCAACGGGGGGCCTTATAGAGCAGTACTTC.